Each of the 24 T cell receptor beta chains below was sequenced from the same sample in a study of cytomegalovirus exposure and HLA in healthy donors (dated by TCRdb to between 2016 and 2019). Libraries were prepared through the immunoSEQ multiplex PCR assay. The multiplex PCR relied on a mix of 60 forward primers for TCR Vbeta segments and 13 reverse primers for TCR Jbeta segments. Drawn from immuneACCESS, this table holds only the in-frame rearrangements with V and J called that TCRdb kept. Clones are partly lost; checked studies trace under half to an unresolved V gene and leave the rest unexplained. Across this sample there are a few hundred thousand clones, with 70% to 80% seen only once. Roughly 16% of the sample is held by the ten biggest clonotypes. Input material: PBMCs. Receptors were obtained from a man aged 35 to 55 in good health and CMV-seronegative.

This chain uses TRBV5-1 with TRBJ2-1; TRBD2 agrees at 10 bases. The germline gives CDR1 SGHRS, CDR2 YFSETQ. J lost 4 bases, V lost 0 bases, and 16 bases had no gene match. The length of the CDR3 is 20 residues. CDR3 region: CASSLGLAGASNKLYNEQFF. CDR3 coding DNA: TGCGCCAGCAGCTTGGGTCTAGCGGGGGCGTCTAATAAACTTTACAATGAGCAGTTCTTC.

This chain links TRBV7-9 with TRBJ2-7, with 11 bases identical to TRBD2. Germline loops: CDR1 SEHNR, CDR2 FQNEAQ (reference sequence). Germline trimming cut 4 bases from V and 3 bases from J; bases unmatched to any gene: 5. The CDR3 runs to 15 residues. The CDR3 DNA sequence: TGTGCCAGCAGCTCGACTAGCGGGGAACACTACGAGCAGTACTTC. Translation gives CASSSTSGEHYEQYF. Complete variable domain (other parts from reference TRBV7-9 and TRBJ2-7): DTGVSQNPRHKITKRGQNVTFRCDPISEHNRLYWYRQTLGQGPEFLTYFQNEAQLEKSRLLSDRFSAERPKGSFSTLEIQRTEQGDSAMYLCASSSTSGEHYEQYFGPGTRLTVT.

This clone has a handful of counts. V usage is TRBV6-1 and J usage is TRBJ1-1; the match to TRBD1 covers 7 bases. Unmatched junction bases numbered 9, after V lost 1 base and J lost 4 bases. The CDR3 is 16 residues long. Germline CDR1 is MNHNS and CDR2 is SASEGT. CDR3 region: CASSEEEGGAGTEAFF. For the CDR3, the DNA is TGTGCCAGCAGTGAAGAGGAAGGGGGCGCCGGCACTGAAGCTTTCTTT.

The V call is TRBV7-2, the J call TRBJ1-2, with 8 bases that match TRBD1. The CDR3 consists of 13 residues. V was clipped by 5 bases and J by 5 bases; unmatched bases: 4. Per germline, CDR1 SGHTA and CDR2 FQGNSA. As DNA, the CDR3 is TGTGCCAGCAGCCAGGGACAGGAATATGGCTACACCTTC. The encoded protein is CASSQGQEYGYTF.

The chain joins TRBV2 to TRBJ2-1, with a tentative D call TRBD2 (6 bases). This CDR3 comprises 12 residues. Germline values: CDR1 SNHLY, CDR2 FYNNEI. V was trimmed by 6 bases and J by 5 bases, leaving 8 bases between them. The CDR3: CASSGEDNEQFF. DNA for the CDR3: TGTGCCAGCAGCGGGGAGGACAATGAGCAGTTCTTC.

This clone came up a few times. CDR3: CASSEDIVPYEQYF. The CDR3 nucleotides are TGTGCCAGCAGTGAAGACATAGTTCCCTACGAGCAGTACTTC. This rearrangement joins TRBV6-5 to TRBJ2-7; D gene uncertain. Per germline, CDR1 MNHEY and CDR2 SVGAGI. There are 14 residues in the CDR3. The ends were cut back, 5 bases at V and 2 bases at J, with 13 bases in the middle.

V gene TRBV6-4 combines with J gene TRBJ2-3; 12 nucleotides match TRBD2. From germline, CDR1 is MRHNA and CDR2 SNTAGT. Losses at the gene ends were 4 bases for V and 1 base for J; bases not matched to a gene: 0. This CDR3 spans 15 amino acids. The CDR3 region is CASSGTSGGTDTQYF. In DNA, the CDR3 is TGTGCCAGCAGTGGGACTAGCGGGGGCACAGATACGCAGTATTTT.

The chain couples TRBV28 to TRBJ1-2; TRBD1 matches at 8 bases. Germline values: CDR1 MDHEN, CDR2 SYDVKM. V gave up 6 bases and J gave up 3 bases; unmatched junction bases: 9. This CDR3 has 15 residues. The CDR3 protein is CASRARQGRYYGYTF. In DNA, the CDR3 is TGTGCCAGCAGAGCGCGACAGGGGAGGTACTATGGCTACACCTTC.

The CDR3 sequence: CASSTTGGSSDTQYF. Written as DNA, the CDR3 is TGTGCCAGCAGCACGACAGGGGGAAGCTCAGATACGCAGTATTTT. This chain links TRBV6-6 with TRBJ2-3; 9 bases align to TRBD1. Germline CDR1 and CDR2: MNHNY and SVGAGI (reference sequence). The CDR3 runs 15 residues. With 6 bases clipped from V and 4 bases from J, the junction kept 8 bases outside the gene matches.

CDR3 in DNA: TGTGCCAGCAGCTCCCCTCGGGAACGGACAGATACGCAGTATTTT. The encoded protein is CASSSPRERTDTQYF. This rearrangement joins TRBV13 to TRBJ2-3; the D gene is possibly TRBD2 (5 bases). Trimming left V 4 bases short and J 3 bases short, with 14 bases between. Germline loops: CDR1 PRHDT, CDR2 FYEKMQ (reference sequence). The CDR3 sequence is 15 residues long.

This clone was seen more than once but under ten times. The chain's CDR3 is CASSWGGSSYEQYF. The DNA of the CDR3 is TGTGCCAGCAGCTGGGGCGGGAGCTCCTACGAGCAGTACTTC. This chain joins TRBV7-2 and TRBJ2-7; 7 nucleotides match TRBD2. Germline CDR1 is SGHTA and CDR2 is FQGNSA. With 4 bases clipped from V and 0 bases from J, the junction kept 3 bases outside the gene matches. This CDR3 comprises 14 residues.

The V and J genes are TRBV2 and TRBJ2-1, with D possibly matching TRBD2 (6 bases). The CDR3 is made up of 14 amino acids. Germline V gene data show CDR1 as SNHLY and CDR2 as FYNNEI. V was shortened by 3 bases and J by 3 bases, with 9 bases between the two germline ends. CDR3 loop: CASSETRLYNEQFF. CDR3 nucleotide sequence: TGTGCCAGCAGTGAGACTAGGCTCTACAATGAGCAGTTCTTC.

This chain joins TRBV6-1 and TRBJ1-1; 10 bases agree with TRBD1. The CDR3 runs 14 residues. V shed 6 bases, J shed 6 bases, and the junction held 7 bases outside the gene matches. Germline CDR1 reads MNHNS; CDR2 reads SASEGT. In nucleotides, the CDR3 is TGTGCCAGCAGGCCTCGGGACAGGGGCCCTGAAGCTTTCTTT. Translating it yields CASRPRDRGPEAFF.

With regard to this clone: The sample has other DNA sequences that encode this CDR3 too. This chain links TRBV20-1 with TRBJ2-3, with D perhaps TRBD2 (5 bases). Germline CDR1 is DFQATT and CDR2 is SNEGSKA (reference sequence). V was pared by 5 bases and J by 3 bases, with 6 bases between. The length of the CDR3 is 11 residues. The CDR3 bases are TGCAGTGCTGGCGGGACAGATACGCAGTATTTT. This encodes CSAGGTDTQYF.

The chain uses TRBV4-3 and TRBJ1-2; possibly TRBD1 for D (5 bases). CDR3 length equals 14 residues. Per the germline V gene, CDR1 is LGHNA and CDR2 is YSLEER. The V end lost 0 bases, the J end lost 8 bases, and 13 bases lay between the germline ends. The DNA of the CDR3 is TGCGCCAGCAGCCAAGAAGAAGGGGCTGAAGGCTACACCTTC. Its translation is CASSQEEGAEGYTF.

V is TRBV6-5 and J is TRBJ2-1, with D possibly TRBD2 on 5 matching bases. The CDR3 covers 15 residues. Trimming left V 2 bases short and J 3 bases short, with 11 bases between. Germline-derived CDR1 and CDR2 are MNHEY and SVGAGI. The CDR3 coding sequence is TGTGCCAGCAGTTACCGAGGGTCACGCTACAATGAGCAGTTCTTC. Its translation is CASSYRGSRYNEQFF.

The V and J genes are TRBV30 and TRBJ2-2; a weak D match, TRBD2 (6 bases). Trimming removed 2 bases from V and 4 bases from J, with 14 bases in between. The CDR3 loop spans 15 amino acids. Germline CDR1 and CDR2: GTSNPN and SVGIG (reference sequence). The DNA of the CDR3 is TGTGCCTGGAGTTTCTGGGGGAGGAGCACCGGGGAGCTGTTTTTT. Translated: CAWSFWGRSTGELFF.

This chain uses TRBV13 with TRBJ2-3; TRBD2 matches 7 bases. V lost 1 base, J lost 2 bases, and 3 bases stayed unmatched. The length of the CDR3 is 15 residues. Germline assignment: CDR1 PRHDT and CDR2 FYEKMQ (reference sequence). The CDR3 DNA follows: TGTGCCAGCAGCTTAGTGGCGGGGGACACAGATACGCAGTATTTT. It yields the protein CASSLVAGDTDTQYF. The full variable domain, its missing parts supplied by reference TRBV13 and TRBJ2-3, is AAGVIQSPRHLIKEKRETATLKCYPIPRHDTVYWYQQGPGQDPQFLISFYEKMQSDKGSIPDRFSAQQFSDYHSELNMSSLELGDSALYFCASSLVAGDTDTQYFGPGTRLTVL.

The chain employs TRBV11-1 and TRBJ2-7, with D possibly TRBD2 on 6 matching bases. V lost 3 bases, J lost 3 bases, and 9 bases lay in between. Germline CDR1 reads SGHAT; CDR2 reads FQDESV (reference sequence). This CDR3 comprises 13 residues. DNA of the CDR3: TGTGCCAGCAGCTTGGAGGGATACTACGAGCAGTACTTC. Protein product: CASSLEGYYEQYF.

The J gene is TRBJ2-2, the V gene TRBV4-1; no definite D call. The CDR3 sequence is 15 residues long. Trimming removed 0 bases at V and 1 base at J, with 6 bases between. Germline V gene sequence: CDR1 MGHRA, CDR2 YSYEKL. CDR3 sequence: CASSQDQRNTGELFF. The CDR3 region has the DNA TGCGCCAGCAGCCAAGATCAGCGGAACACCGGGGAGCTGTTTTTT.

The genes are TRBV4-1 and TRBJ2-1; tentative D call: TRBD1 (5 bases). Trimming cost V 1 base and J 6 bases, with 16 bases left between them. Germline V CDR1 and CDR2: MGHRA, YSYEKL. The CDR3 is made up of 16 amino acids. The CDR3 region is CASSQVRGRVVNEQFF. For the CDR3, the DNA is TGCGCCAGCAGCCAAGTTCGAGGCAGGGTAGTCAATGAGCAGTTCTTC.

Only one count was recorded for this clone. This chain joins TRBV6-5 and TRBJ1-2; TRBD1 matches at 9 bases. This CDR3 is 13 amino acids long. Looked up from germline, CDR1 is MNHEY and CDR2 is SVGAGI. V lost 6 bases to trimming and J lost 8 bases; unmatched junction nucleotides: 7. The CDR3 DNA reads TGTGCCAGCAGCTCCGGGACAGGGAGCGGCTACACCTTC. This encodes CASSSGTGSGYTF.

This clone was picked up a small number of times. The CDR3 sequence: CASSPRVGETQYF. DNA of the CDR3: TGTGCCAGCAGCCCCAGGGTAGGAGAGACCCAGTACTTC. The gene calls are TRBV5-4 and TRBJ2-5; TRBD1 is a possible D gene (5 bases). CDR1 and CDR2 (germline): SGHNT, YYREEE (reference sequence). The CDR3 spans 13 residues. V was trimmed by 4 bases and J by 4 bases, leaving 11 bases between them.

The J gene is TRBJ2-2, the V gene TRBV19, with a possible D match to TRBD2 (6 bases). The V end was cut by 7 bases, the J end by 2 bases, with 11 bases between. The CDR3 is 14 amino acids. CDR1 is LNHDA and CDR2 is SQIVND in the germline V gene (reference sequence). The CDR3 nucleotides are TGTGCCAGTAACGGAGCGGGTAACACCGGGGAGCTGTTTTTT. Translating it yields CASNGAGNTGELFF.